This T cell receptor beta chain was identified in a study of control samples from healthy donors and cancer patients. The V and J ends lost 3 bases and 2 bases, in that order; junction bases with no gene match: 3. Germline lookup yields CDR1 SGHNT and CDR2 YYREEE (reference sequence). This CDR3 has 15 amino acids. Measured with immunoSEQ multiplex PCR; TCRdb has only the in-frame clones, and not every one. Of some 210,000 clones listed, approximately 90% are singletons. The sequencing sample was made of blood. The chain carries TRBV5-4 and TRBJ2-7; 12 nucleotides align to TRBD1. This clonotype was sampled from a man aged 30-40 years in good health. CDR3: CASSSGTGGTYEQYF. CDR3 in DNA: TGTGCCAGCAGCTCCGGGACAGGGGGCACCTACGAGCAGTACTTC. The full variable domain, its missing parts supplied by reference TRBV5-4 and TRBJ2-7, is ETGVTQSPTHLIKTRGQQVTLRCSSQSGHNTVSWYQQALGQGPQFIFQYYREEENGRGNFPPRFSGLQFPNYSSELNVNALELDDSALYLCASSSGTGGTYEQYFGPGTRLTVT.